A selection of T cell receptor beta chains follows, all from one sample in a study of T cells in tuberculosis. Sequencing was performed with immunoSEQ multiplex PCR; in TCRdb, only in-frame clones are kept and a portion is missing. The sample shows tens of thousands of clones, around 88% of them seen only once. Sequenced here: PBMCs, sampled at tuberculosis diagnosis. The receptors were sampled from an adult with tuberculosis. Both conserved end residues are trimmed from each CDR3. Fields, in order: CDR3 protein, J gene, V gene.

ASSLTGLGELF,TRBJ2-2,TRBV14
ASSSSTGGTFYGYT,TRBJ1-2,TRBV28
ASSLWSSFRTGEETQY,TRBJ2-5,TRBV28
ASRTGDATNEKLF,TRBJ1-4,TRBV6-6
ASKPTGMENTEAF,TRBJ1-1,TRBV27
ASSILQNGYT,TRBJ1-2,TRBV6-1
AWTSGASYEQY,TRBJ2-7,TRBV30
ASSAQQGWTEAF,TRBJ1-1,TRBV7-3
ASSLWGGSNTEAF,TRBJ1-1,TRBV28
AISLEGGQPQH,TRBJ1-5,TRBV10-3
ASSLRDRAKGYGYT,TRBJ1-2,TRBV11-2
AISVTSDYEQY,TRBJ2-7,TRBV10-3
ASSLVGGALYYEQY,TRBJ2-7,TRBV5-6
ASSRGDFVYEQY,TRBJ2-7,TRBV6-6
ASRIQGGMD,TRBJ2-3,TRBV2
ASSRQGTGELF,TRBJ2-2,TRBV2
ANKTGRETQY,TRBJ2-5,TRBV28
ASSADRGLEAF,TRBJ1-1,TRBV6-1
ASSPASGPYEQY,TRBJ2-7,TRBV5-1
ASGSGAYGYT,TRBJ1-2,TRBV12-5
ASSLRGVSYNEQF,TRBJ2-1,TRBV11-2
ASTKGTGAGGNQPQH,TRBJ1-5,TRBV19
ASSQGIGGWTGELF,TRBJ2-2,TRBV6-6
ASSLRTGNEKLF,TRBJ1-4,TRBV5-1
ASSYTSQGSTEAF,TRBJ1-1,TRBV6-5
AWCYGTFSTEAF,TRBJ1-1,TRBV30
ASSVTGSPNYGYT,TRBJ1-2,TRBV5-4